This TCR beta chain was captured in a study of shared clonotypes between healthy human individuals. V was cut by 4 bases and J by 6 bases, with 12 bases left in between. Germline CDR1 is MNHEY and CDR2 is SMNVEV (reference sequence). The CDR3 length is 13 residues. Profiled with immunoSEQ multiplex PCR; TCRdb holds only in-frame clones, not every one. This table holds about 710,000 clones, 55% to 75% found once. Specimen: memory CD4+ T cells sorted from blood. Subset specified: CD45RA-negative fraction. This receptor was identified in a woman aged 25 to 45 in good health. This rearrangement joins TRBV27 to TRBJ1-1, with D maybe TRBD1 (6 bases). The CDR3 sequence is CASSYQRGAEAFF. The CDR3 nucleotides read TGTGCCAGCAGTTACCAAAGGGGGGCTGAAGCTTTCTTT.